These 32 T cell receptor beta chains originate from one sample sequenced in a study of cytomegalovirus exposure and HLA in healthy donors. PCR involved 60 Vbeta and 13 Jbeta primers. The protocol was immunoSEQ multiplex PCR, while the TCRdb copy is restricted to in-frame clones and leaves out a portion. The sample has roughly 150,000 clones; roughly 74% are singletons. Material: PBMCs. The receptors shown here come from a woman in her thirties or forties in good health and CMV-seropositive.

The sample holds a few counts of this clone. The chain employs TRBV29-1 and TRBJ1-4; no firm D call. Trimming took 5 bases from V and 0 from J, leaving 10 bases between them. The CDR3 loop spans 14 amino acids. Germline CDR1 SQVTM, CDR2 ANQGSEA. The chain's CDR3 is CSVIEPPTNEKLFF. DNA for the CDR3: TGCAGCGTTATAGAGCCCCCAACTAATGAAAAACTGTTTTTT.

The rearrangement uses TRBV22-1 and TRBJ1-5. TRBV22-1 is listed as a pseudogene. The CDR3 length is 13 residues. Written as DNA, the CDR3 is TGTCCTGGGAGAGGAGCCTTTTATCAGCCCCAGCATTTT. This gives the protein CPGRGAFYQPQHF.

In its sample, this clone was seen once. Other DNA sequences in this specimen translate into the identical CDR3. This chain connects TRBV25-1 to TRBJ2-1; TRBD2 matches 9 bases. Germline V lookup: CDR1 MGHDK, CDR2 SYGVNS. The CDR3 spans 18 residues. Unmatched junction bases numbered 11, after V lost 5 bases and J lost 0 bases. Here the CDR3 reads CASSRAGGPGSSYNEQFF. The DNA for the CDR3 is TGTGCCAGCAGTAGAGCGGGAGGCCCCGGCAGCTCCTACAATGAGCAGTTCTTC.

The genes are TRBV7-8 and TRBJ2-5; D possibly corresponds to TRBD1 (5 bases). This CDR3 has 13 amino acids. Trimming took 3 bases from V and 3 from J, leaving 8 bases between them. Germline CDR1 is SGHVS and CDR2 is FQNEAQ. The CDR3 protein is CASSFVGEETQYF. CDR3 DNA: TGTGCCAGCAGCTTCGTAGGGGAAGAGACCCAGTACTTC.

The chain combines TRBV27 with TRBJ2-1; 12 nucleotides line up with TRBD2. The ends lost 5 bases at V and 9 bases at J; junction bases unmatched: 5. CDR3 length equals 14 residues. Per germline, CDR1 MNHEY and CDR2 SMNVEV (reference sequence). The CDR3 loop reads CASSRLAGEGEQFF. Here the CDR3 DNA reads TGTGCCAGCAGTCGACTAGCGGGAGAGGGTGAGCAGTTCTTC.

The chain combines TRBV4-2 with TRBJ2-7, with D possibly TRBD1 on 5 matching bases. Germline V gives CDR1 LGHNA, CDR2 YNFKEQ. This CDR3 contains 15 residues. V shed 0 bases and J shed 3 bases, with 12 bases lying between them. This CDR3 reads CASSQDLDTIYEQYF. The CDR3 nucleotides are TGTGCCAGCAGCCAAGATTTGGACACCATCTACGAGCAGTACTTC.

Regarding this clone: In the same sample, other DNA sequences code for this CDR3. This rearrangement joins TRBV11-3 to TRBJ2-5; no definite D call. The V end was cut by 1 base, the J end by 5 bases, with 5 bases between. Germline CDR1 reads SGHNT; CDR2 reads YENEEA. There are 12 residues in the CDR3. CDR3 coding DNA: TGTGCCAGCAGCTTAGGTCGGGAGACCCAGTACTTC. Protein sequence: CASSLGRETQYF.

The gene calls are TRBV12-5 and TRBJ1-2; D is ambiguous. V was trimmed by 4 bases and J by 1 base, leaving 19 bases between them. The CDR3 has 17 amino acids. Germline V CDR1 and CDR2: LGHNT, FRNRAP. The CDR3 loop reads CASGSLGAAPLNYGYTF. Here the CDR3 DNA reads TGTGCTAGTGGTTCCCTCGGAGCGGCCCCACTTAACTATGGCTACACCTTC.

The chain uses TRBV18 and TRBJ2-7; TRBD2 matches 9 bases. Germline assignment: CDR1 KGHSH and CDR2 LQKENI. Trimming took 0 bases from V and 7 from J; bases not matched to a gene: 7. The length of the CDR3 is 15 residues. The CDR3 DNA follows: TGTGCCAGCTCACCACCTAGCGGGAGCCCCTTAGAGCAGTACTTC. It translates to CASSPPSGSPLEQYF.

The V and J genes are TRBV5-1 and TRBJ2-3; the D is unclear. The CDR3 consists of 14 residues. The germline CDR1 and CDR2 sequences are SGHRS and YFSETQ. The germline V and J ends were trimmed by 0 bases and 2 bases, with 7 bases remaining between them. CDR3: CASSLVPNTDTQYF. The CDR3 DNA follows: TGCGCCAGCAGCTTGGTTCCTAACACAGATACGCAGTATTTT.

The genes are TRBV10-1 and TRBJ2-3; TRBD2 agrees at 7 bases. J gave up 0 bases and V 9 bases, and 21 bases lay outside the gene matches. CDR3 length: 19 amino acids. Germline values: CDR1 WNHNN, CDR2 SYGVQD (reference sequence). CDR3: CASNILREGGTTSTDTQYF. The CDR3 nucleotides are TGCGCCAGTAACATTCTCAGGGAGGGAGGCACCACTAGCACAGATACGCAGTATTTT.

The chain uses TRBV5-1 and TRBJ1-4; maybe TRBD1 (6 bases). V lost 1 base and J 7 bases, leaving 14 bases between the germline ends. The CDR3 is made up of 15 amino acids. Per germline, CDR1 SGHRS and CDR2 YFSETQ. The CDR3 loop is CASSLIGQGIEKLFF. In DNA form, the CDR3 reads TGCGCCAGCAGCTTGATAGGGCAGGGGATTGAAAAACTGTTTTTT.

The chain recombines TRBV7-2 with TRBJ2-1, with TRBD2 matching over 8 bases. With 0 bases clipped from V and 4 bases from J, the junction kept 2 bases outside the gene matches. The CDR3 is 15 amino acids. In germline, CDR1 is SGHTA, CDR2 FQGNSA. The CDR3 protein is CASSLATSGYNEQFF. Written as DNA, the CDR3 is TGTGCCAGCAGCTTAGCAACTAGCGGTTACAATGAGCAGTTCTTC.

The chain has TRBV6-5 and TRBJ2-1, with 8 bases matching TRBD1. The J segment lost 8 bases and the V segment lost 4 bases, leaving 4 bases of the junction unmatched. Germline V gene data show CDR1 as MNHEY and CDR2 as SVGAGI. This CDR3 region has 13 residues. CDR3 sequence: CASSSGQGDEQFF. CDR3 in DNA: TGTGCCAGCAGTTCCGGACAGGGCGATGAGCAGTTCTTC.

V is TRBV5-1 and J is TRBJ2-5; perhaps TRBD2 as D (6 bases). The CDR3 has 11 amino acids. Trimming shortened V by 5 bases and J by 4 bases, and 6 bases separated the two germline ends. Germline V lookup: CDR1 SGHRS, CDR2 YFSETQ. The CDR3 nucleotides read TGCGCCAGCAGGGGGGGAGAGACCCAGTACTTC. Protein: CASRGGETQYF.

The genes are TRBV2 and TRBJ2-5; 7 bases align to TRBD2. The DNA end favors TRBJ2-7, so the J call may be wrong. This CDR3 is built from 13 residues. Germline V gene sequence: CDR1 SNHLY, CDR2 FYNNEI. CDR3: CASIGLAESEQYF. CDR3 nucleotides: TGTGCCAGCATCGGTCTAGCGGAAAGCGAGCAGTACTTC.

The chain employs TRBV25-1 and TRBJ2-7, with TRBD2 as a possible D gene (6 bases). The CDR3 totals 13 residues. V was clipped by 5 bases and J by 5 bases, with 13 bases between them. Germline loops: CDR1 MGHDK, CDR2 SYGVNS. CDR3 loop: CASSRDFGNEQYF. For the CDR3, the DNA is TGTGCCAGCAGTAGGGACTTCGGGAACGAGCAGTACTTC.

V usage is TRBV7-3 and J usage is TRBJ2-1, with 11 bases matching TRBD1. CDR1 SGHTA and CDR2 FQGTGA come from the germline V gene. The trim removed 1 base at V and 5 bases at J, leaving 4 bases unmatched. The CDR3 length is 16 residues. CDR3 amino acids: CASSLRGTGGNNEQFF. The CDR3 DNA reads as TGTGCCAGCAGCTTAAGGGGGACAGGGGGAAACAATGAGCAGTTCTTC.

The DNA for the CDR3 is TGTGCCAGCAGGGCCGGGAATGAGCAGTTCTTC. This codes for CASRAGNEQFF. This sequence joins TRBV28 and TRBJ2-1; D not certain. The V and J ends lost 6 bases and 7 bases respectively, with 7 bases between them. The CDR3 has 11 residues. Germline assignment: CDR1 MDHEN and CDR2 SYDVKM.

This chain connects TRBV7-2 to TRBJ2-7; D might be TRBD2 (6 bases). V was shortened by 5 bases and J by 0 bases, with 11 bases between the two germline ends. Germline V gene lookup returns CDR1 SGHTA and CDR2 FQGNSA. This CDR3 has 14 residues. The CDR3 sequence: CASSIGLSSYEQYF. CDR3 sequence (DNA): TGTGCCAGCAGCATAGGACTAAGCTCCTACGAGCAGTACTTC.

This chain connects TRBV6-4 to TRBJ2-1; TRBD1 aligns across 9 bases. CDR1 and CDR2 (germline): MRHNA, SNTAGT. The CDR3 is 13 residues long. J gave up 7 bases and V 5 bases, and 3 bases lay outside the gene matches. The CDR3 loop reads CASSRTGVNEQFF. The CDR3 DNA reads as TGTGCCAGCAGTCGGACAGGGGTGAATGAGCAGTTCTTC.

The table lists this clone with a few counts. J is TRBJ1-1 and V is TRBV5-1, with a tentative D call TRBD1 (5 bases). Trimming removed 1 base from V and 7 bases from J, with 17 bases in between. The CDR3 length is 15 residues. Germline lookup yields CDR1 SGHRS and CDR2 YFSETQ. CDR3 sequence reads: CASSLYGGELGEAFF. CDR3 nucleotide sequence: TGCGCCAGCAGCTTGTATGGGGGGGAATTAGGTGAAGCTTTCTTT.

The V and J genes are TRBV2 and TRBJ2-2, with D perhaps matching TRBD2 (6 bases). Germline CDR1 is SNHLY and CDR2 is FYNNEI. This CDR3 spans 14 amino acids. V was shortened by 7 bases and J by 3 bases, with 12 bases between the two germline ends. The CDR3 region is CASMGLADTGELFF. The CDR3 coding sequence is TGTGCCAGCATGGGGTTAGCGGACACCGGGGAGCTGTTTTTT. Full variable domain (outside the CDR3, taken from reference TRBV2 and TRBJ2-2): EPEVTQTPSHQVTQMGQEVILRCVPISNHLYFYWYRQILGQKVEFLVSFYNNEISEKSEIFDDQFSVERPDGSNFTLKIRSTKLEDSAMYFCASMGLADTGELFFGEGSRLTVL.

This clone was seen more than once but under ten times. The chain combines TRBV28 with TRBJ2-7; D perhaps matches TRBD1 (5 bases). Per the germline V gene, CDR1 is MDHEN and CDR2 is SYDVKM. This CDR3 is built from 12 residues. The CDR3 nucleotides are TGTGCAGCAAGGGGTAGCAGCTACGAGCAGTACTTC. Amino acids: CAARGSSYEQYF.

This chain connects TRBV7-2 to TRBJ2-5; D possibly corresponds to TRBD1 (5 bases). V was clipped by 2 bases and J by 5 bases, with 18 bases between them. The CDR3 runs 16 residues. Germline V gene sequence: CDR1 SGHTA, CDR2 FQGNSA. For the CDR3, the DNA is TGTGCCAGCAGCTTATGGGGCAGGGTGGGTGAGGAGACCCAGTACTTC. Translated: CASSLWGRVGEETQYF.

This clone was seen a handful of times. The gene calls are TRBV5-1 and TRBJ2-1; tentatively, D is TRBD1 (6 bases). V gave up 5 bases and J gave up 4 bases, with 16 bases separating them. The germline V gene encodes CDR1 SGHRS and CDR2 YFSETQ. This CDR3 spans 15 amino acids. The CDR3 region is CASRKTGSLYNEQFF. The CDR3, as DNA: TGCGCCAGCAGAAAAACAGGGTCCCTATACAATGAGCAGTTCTTC.

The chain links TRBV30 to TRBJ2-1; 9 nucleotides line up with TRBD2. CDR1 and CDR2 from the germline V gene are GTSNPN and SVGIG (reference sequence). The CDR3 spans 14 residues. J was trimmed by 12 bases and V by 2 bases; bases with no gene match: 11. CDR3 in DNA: TGTGCCTGGAGTAAGGGCGGGAGGGAATTTGGGCAGTTCTTC. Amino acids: CAWSKGGREFGQFF.

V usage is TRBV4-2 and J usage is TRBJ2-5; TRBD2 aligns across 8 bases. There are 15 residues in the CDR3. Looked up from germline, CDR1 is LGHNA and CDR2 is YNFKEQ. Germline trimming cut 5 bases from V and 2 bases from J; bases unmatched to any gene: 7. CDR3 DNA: TGTGCCAGCAGCTTGGTCCTAGCGGGTCAAGAGACCCAGTACTTC. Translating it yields CASSLVLAGQETQYF.

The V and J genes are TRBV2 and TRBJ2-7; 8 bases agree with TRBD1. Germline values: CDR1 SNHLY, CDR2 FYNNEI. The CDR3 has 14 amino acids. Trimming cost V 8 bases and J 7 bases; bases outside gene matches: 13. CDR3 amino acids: CASLPGGAAGEQYF. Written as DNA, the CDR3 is TGTGCCAGCCTCCCAGGGGGCGCGGCAGGAGAGCAGTACTTC.

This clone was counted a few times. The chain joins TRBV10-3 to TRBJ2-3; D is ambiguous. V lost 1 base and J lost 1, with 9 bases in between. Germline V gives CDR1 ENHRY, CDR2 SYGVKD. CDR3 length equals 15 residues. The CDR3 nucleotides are TGTGCCATCAGTGAGTTCATGGGCGGCACAGATACGCAGTATTTT. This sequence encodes CAISEFMGGTDTQYF.

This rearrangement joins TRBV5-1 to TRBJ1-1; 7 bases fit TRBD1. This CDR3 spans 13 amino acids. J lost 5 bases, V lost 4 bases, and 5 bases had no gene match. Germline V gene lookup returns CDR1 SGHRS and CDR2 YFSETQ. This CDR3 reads CASSPRGWTEAFF. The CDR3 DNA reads TGCGCCAGCAGCCCCAGGGGGTGGACTGAAGCTTTCTTT.

The CDR3 DNA sequence: TGCGCCAGCAGCCAGTACAGGGAAACGAGGGGCAATCAGCCCCAGCATTTT. Residues: CASSQYRETRGNQPQHF. This chain connects TRBV4-1 to TRBJ1-5, with a tentative D call TRBD1 (6 bases). The CDR3 contains 17 residues. Germline V gives CDR1 MGHRA, CDR2 YSYEKL. Trimming stripped 3 bases from V and 2 bases from J, with 17 bases between.